This is a list of T cell receptor beta chains from one sample in a study of blood T cell repertoires in COVID-19. Profiling relied on immunoSEQ multiplex PCR, and the TCRdb table lists in-frame clones only, not all of them. The sample has about 110,000 clones, over 60% seen once. The sequenced material came from peripheral blood. Receptors originate from a human donor in a cohort sampled during active or convalescent COVID-19. CDR3s include the opening cysteine and the closing phenylalanine or tryptophan. D genes are given only for firm matches. Where a row states a size, it is once, few, many or the class of an expanded clone; other rows omit it.

J: TRBJ2-1; D: NA; size: NA; V: TRBV23-1; CDR3: CASSSGRQAEYGNEQFF; DNA: TGCGCCAGCAGCTCAGGCAGACAGGCCGAATACGGCAATGAGCAGTTCTTC
J: TRBJ1-4; D: NA; size: NA; V: TRBV12-3/TRBV12-4; CDR3: CASRGASKKLFF; DNA: TGTGCCAGCAGGGGGGCGTCGAAAAAACTGTTTTTT
J: TRBJ2-1; D: TRBD1; size: NA; V: TRBV19; CDR3: CASSISLWTGKAYNEQFF; DNA: TGTGCCAGTAGTATAAGCCTCTGGACAGGGAAGGCCTACAATGAGCAGTTCTTC
J: TRBJ2-1; D: NA; size: NA; V: TRBV6-2/TRBV6-3; CDR3: CASSPSGGRGNDEQFF; DNA: TGTGCCAGCAGCCCGAGCGGTGGCAGGGGTAACGATGAGCAGTTCTTC
J: TRBJ1-2; D: NA; size: NA; V: TRBV4-3; CDR3: CASSQGLYPYGYTF; DNA: TGCGCCAGCAGCCAAGGTCTGTATCCCTATGGCTACACCTTC
J: TRBJ1-2; D: NA; size: NA; V: TRBV5-8; CDR3: CASEDSVFSYNYGYTF; DNA: TGTGCCAGCGAAGATTCTGTGTTCAGTTATAACTATGGCTACACCTTC
J: TRBJ2-1; D: TRBD2; size: NA; V: TRBV6-5; CDR3: CASASGIPSYNEQFF; DNA: TGTGCCAGCGCTAGCGGGATACCCTCCTACAATGAGCAGTTCTTC
J: TRBJ1-5; D: NA; size: NA; V: TRBV5-6; CDR3: CASSRGQTYSNQPQHF; DNA: TGTGCCAGCAGCCGCGGACAGACCTATAGCAATCAGCCCCAGCATTTT
J: TRBJ1-3; D: NA; size: NA; V: TRBV7-2; CDR3: CASSLGSGSGNTIYF; DNA: TGTGCCAGCAGCTTAGGCTCAGGGTCAGGAAACACCATATATTTT
J: TRBJ2-3; D: TRBD2; size: few; V: TRBV2; CDR3: CASRPSGAVRDTQYF; DNA: TGTGCCAGCAGACCCAGCGGGGCCGTTAGAGATACGCAGTATTTT
J: TRBJ2-5; D: NA; size: few; V: TRBV27; CDR3: CASSFAGAWETQYF; DNA: TGTGCCAGCAGTTTCGCGGGGGCGTGGGAGACCCAGTACTTC
J: TRBJ1-2; D: NA; size: NA; V: TRBV5-1; CDR3: CASSFPGDPYGYTF; DNA: TGCGCCAGCAGCTTCCCGGGAGACCCCTATGGCTACACCTTC
J: TRBJ2-5; D: TRBD2; size: NA; V: TRBV11-3; CDR3: CASSWGGARETQYF; DNA: TGTGCCAGCAGCTGGGGGGGAGCGAGGGAGACCCAGTACTTC
J: TRBJ1-6; D: NA; size: once; V: TRBV7-2; CDR3: CASSTHGGLGLYNSPLHF; DNA: TGTGCCAGCAGCACCCACGGGGGGCTGGGGCTCTATAATTCACCCCTCCACTTT
J: TRBJ2-4; D: TRBD2; size: NA; V: TRBV15; CDR3: CATSRGALRREGNIQYF; DNA: TGTGCCACCAGCAGAGGGGCCCTGAGGCGGGAGGGGAACATTCAGTACTTC
J: TRBJ2-7; D: NA; size: NA; V: TRBV28; CDR3: CASPVFQVEQYF; DNA: TGTGCCAGCCCAGTTTTTCAGGTCGAGCAGTACTTC
J: TRBJ2-7; D: NA; size: NA; V: TRBV5-1; CDR3: CASSPSFSRQYF; DNA: TGCGCCAGCAGCCCGAGTTTTTCCCGGCAGTACTTC
J: TRBJ1-2; D: TRBD1; size: NA; V: TRBV27; CDR3: CASSTGQGRYKGGYTF; DNA: TGTGCCAGCAGTACGGGACAGGGGCGCTACAAAGGAGGCTACACCTTC
J: TRBJ2-7; D: TRBD2; size: few; V: TRBV11-2; CDR3: CASSLSIHLAGVPSEQYF; DNA: TGTGCCAGCAGCTTGAGTATCCATCTAGCGGGAGTTCCCTCCGAGCAGTACTTC
J: TRBJ1-1; D: NA; size: NA; V: TRBV29-1; CDR3: CSARDMNTEAFF; DNA: TGCAGCGCACGAGACATGAACACTGAAGCTTTCTTT
J: TRBJ2-5; D: NA; size: NA; V: TRBV7-3; CDR3: CASSPNDAGTQYF; DNA: TGTGCCAGCAGCCCCAATGACGCGGGGACCCAGTACTTC
J: TRBJ2-1; D: TRBD1; size: once; V: TRBV13; CDR3: CASSLFDRGSYNEQFF; DNA: TGTGCCAGCAGCTTATTCGACAGGGGTTCCTACAATGAGCAGTTCTTC
J: TRBJ2-1; D: NA; size: NA; V: TRBV7-2; CDR3: CASSLAGQSINEQFF; DNA: TGTGCCAGCAGCTTAGCTGGACAGAGCATAAATGAGCAGTTCTTC
J: TRBJ2-2; D: TRBD2; size: NA; V: TRBV25-1; CDR3: CASRLAGGPIGELFF; DNA: TGTGCCAGCAGACTAGCGGGAGGGCCAATCGGGGAGCTGTTTTTT
J: TRBJ1-1; D: TRBD1; size: NA; V: TRBV20-1; CDR3: CSARTGTEAFF; DNA: TGCAGTGCGAGGACAGGCACTGAAGCTTTCTTT
J: TRBJ1-1; D: TRBD1; size: NA; V: TRBV18; CDR3: CASSPRKTGGTEAFF; DNA: TGTGCCAGCTCACCACGGAAGACAGGGGGCACTGAAGCTTTCTTT
J: TRBJ2-2; D: TRBD2; size: few; V: TRBV30; CDR3: CAWRGLAGVASGELFF; DNA: TGTGCCTGGAGGGGACTAGCGGGGGTGGCGTCCGGGGAGCTGTTTTTT
J: TRBJ1-2; D: NA; size: once; V: TRBV4-3; CDR3: CASSQDPSGIYGYTF; DNA: TGCGCCAGCAGCCAAGATCCGTCAGGGATCTATGGCTACACCTTC
J: TRBJ2-1; D: TRBD2; size: NA; V: TRBV10-3; CDR3: CAISSGGWGRSVSYNEQFF; DNA: TGTGCCATCAGTAGCGGGGGTTGGGGGCGGTCGGTTTCCTACAATGAGCAGTTCTTC
J: TRBJ2-3; D: TRBD2; size: NA; V: TRBV7-9; CDR3: CASSLDLAGGTDTQYF; DNA: TGTGCCAGCAGCTTAGATTTAGCGGGAGGTACAGATACGCAGTATTTT
J: TRBJ2-7; D: TRBD2; size: NA; V: TRBV7-2; CDR3: CASSLIRGEGEQYF; DNA: TGTGCCAGCAGCTTAATCCGCGGGGAGGGCGAGCAGTACTTC
J: TRBJ2-3; D: TRBD2; size: NA; V: TRBV11-2; CDR3: CASSSTSVTQYF; DNA: TGTGCCAGCAGCTCAACTAGCGTTACGCAGTATTTT
J: TRBJ2-7; D: NA; size: NA; V: TRBV3-1/TRBV3-2; CDR3: CASSQSGRAYEQYF; DNA: TGTGCCAGCAGCCAATCGGGCAGGGCCTACGAGCAGTACTTC
J: TRBJ2-1; D: NA; size: NA; V: TRBV11-2; CDR3: CASSLDPRGYNEQFF; DNA: TGTGCCAGCAGCTTAGATCCCAGGGGCTACAATGAGCAGTTCTTC
J: TRBJ2-7; D: NA; size: NA; V: TRBV12-3/TRBV12-4; CDR3: CASSLTPYEQYF; DNA: TGTGCCAGCAGTTTGACACCGTACGAGCAGTACTTC
J: TRBJ1-2; D: TRBD1; size: NA; V: TRBV28; CDR3: CASSWGTGSIYGYTF; DNA: TGTGCCAGCAGTTGGGGGACAGGGAGCATCTATGGCTACACCTTC
J: TRBJ2-7; D: TRBD2; size: NA; V: TRBV6-1; CDR3: CASSEVGTSFSSSYEQYF; DNA: TGTGCCAGCAGTGAAGTCGGGACTAGCTTTTCAAGCTCCTACGAGCAGTACTTC
J: TRBJ1-2; D: NA; size: NA; V: TRBV19; CDR3: CASSTLYGYTF; DNA: TGTGCCAGTAGTACTTTGTATGGCTACACCTTC
J: TRBJ2-1; D: TRBD2; size: NA; V: TRBV7-3; CDR3: CASSPSTSAYYNEQFF; DNA: TGTGCCAGCAGCCCCTCGACTAGCGCATACTACAATGAGCAGTTCTTC
J: TRBJ2-5; D: TRBD2; size: NA; V: TRBV7-7; CDR3: CASSSTTSGGRQETQYF; DNA: TGTGCCAGCAGCTCGACTACTAGCGGGGGGAGACAAGAGACCCAGTACTTC
J: TRBJ1-5; D: NA; size: once; V: TRBV30; CDR3: CAWSGWGGNQPQHF; DNA: TGTGCCTGGAGTGGCTGGGGAGGCAATCAGCCCCAGCATTTT
J: TRBJ2-5; D: TRBD2; size: NA; V: TRBV5-6; CDR3: CASSQLARRIETQYF; DNA: TGTGCCAGCAGCCAACTAGCGAGGCGTATCGAGACCCAGTACTTC
J: TRBJ2-7; D: TRBD1; size: NA; V: TRBV28; CDR3: CASSGRDRGGEQYF; DNA: TGTGCCAGCAGTGGCCGGGACAGGGGAGGCGAGCAGTACTTC
J: TRBJ2-1; D: TRBD1; size: few; V: TRBV4-1; CDR3: CASSQDRDRANNEQFF; DNA: TGCGCCAGCAGCCAAGATCGGGACAGGGCTAACAATGAGCAGTTCTTC
J: TRBJ1-2; D: NA; size: few; V: TRBV7-2; CDR3: CASSQQGYYGYTF; DNA: TGTGCCAGCAGTCAGCAGGGTTATTATGGCTACACCTTC
J: TRBJ1-2; D: TRBD1; size: NA; V: TRBV9; CDR3: CASSSKTGDPYYGYTF; DNA: TGTGCCAGCAGCTCAAAGACAGGGGACCCATACTATGGCTACACCTTC
J: TRBJ2-3; D: NA; size: NA; V: TRBV19; CDR3: CASRGGAFQARNTDTQYF; DNA: TGTGCCAGTAGGGGTGGGGCGTTCCAGGCACGGAACACAGATACGCAGTATTTT
J: TRBJ1-6; D: NA; size: NA; V: TRBV27; CDR3: CASSLRQTPNSPLHF; DNA: TGTGCCAGCAGTTTACGGCAGACTCCAAATTCACCCCTCCACTTT